These 7 T cell receptor beta chains were sequenced from one sample in a study of blood T cell repertoires in COVID-19. The repertoire was sequenced with immunoSEQ multiplex PCR; TCRdb's copy has only in-frame clones and lacks some. Altogether roughly 200,000 clones are present, approximately 85% being singletons, with the ten largest covering over 9.5%. The sample taken for sequencing was peripheral blood. The receptors originated from a human donor with active or convalescent COVID-19. The donor label of this sample is uncertain.

The chain couples TRBV28 to TRBJ2-7, with 11 bases identical to TRBD2. This CDR3 region has 15 residues. V was pared by 4 bases and J by 3 bases, with 5 bases of the junction left unmatched. Germline V CDR1 and CDR2: MDHEN, SYDVKM. The CDR3 nucleotides are TGTGCCAGCAGTTCCCTAGCGGGGGGCCTCTACGAGCAGTACTTC. This encodes CASSSLAGGLYEQYF.

Written as DNA, the CDR3 is TGCGCCAGCAGCCAAGAGGGGCACAATGAGCAGTTCTTC. Translating gives CASSQEGHNEQFF. This sequence joins TRBV4-3 and TRBJ2-1, with a weak D call TRBD1 (5 bases). The CDR3 covers 13 residues. Germline assignment: CDR1 LGHNA and CDR2 YSLEER. Trimming removed 0 bases from V and 5 bases from J, with 5 bases in between.

This clone has only one observation. The V and J genes are TRBV6-5 and TRBJ2-4; possibly TRBD2 for D (6 bases). CDR1 is MNHEY and CDR2 is SVGAGI in the germline V gene. This CDR3 is built from 16 residues. Trimming took 0 bases from V and 1 from J, leaving 10 bases between them. The CDR3 bases are TGTGCCAGCAGTTACTCCGGGGGAAGGGCCAAAAACATTCAGTACTTC. Encoded protein: CASSYSGGRAKNIQYF.

The V gene is TRBV7-9, the J gene TRBJ1-1, with 10 bases matching TRBD1. CDR1 and CDR2 (germline): SEHNR, FQNEAQ (reference sequence). This CDR3 region has 14 residues. V shed 5 bases and J 3 bases; nucleotides not matched to a gene: 3. CDR3 residues: CASSTGQGDTEAFF. The CDR3 nucleotides read TGTGCCAGCAGCACCGGACAGGGGGACACTGAAGCTTTCTTT.

This clone was observed a single time. The rearrangement links TRBV2 to TRBJ2-3; 10 bases line up with TRBD2. The CDR3 contains 14 residues. Germline V gene sequence: CDR1 SNHLY, CDR2 FYNNEI. Trimming removed 2 bases from V and 6 bases from J; junction bases left unmatched: 2. The CDR3 here is CASSELLAGDTQYF. The CDR3 nucleotides read TGTGCCAGCAGTGAACTACTAGCGGGGGATACGCAGTATTTT.

The V and J genes are TRBV4-2 and TRBJ2-7, with TRBD2 matching 11 bases. J lost 0 bases, V lost 1 base, and 11 bases had no gene match. This CDR3 has 19 amino acids. Germline assignment: CDR1 LGHNA and CDR2 YNFKEQ. The CDR3 coding sequence is TGTGCCAGCAGCCAAGCTCATACTCGGGGACTAGCGGACTCCTACGAGCAGTACTTC. As protein: CASSQAHTRGLADSYEQYF.

This rearrangement joins TRBV6-5 to TRBJ2-3, with a tentative D call TRBD2 (5 bases). Trimming cost V 5 bases and J 1 base, with 13 bases left between them. This CDR3 is 15 amino acids long. The germline V gene has CDR1 MNHEY and CDR2 SVGAGI. The CDR3 DNA is TGTGCCAGCAGTCTAGGGCGGCGGGGCACAGATACGCAGTATTTT. It yields the protein CASSLGRRGTDTQYF.